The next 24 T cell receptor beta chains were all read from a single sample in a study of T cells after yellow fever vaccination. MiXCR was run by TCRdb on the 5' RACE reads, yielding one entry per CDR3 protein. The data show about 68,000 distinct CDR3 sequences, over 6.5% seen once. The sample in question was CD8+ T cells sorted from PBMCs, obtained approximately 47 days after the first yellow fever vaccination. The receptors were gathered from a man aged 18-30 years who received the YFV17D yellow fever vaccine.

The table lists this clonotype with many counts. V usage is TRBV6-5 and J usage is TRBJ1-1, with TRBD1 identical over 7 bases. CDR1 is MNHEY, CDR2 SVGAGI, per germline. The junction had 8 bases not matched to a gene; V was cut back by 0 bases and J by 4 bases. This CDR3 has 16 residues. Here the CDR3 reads CASSYSPDRLGTEAFF. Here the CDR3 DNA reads TGTGCCAGCAGTTACTCCCCGGACAGGCTGGGCACTGAAGCTTTCTTT.

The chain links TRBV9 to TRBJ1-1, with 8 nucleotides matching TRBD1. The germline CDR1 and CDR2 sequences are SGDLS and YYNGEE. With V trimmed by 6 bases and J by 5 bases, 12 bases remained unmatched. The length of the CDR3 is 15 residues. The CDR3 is CASNDRGIGKTEAFF. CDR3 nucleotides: TGTGCCAGCAATGACAGGGGAATAGGGAAAACTGAAGCTTTCTTT. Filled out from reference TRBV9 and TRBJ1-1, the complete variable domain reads DSGVTQTPKHLITATGQRVTLRCSPRSGDLSVYWYQQSLDQGLQFLIQYYNGEERAKGNILERFSAQQFPDLHSELNLSSLELGDSALYFCASNDRGIGKTEAFFGQGTRLTVV.

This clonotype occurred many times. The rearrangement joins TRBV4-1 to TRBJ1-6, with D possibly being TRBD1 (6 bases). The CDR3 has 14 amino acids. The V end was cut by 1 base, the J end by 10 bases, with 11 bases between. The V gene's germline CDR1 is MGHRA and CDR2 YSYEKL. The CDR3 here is CASSQARGGSPLHF. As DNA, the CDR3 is TGCGCCAGCAGCCAAGCCAGGGGCGGCTCACCCCTCCACTTT.

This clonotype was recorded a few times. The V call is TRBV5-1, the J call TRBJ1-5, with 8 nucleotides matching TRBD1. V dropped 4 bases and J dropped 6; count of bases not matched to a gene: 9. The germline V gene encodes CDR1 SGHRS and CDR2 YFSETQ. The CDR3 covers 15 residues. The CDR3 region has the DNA TGCGCCAGCAGCAGTGGGCAGGGGGCAAGTCAGCCCCAGCATTTT. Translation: CASSSGQGASQPQHF.

In nucleotides, the CDR3 is TGTGCCAGCAGCTCGAGAACTACAGGGTCGGATGAGCAGTTCTTC. Its translation: CASSSRTTGSDEQFF. The rearrangement joins TRBV7-9 to TRBJ2-1, with TRBD1 as a possible D gene (6 bases). Germline assignment: CDR1 SEHNR and CDR2 FQNEAQ (reference sequence). The CDR3 spans 15 residues. V was pared by 4 bases and J by 8 bases, with 18 bases between. The full variable domain, rest sourced from reference TRBV7-9 and TRBJ2-1, is DTGVSQNPRHKITKRGQNVTFRCDPISEHNRLYWYRQTLGQGPEFLTYFQNEAQLEKSRLLSDRFSAERPKGSFSTLEIQRTEQGDSAMYLCASSSRTTGSDEQFFGPGTRLTVL.

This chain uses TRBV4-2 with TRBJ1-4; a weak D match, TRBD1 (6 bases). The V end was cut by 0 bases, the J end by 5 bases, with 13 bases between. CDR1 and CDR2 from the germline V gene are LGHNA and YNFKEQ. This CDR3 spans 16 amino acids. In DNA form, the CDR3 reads TGTGCCAGCAGCCAAGATTTCCAGGGGCCCAATGAAAAACTGTTTTTT. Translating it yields CASSQDFQGPNEKLFF.

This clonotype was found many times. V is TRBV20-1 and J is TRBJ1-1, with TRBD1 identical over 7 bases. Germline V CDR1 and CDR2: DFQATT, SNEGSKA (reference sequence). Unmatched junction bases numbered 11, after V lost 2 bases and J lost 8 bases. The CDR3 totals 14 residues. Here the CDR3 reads CSARRVRGSEEAFF. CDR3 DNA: TGCAGTGCTAGACGGGTCAGGGGGTCCGAGGAAGCTTTCTTT.

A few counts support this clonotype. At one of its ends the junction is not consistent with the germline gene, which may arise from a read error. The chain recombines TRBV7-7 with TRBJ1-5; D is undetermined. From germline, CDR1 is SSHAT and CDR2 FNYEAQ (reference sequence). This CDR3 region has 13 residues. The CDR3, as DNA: TGTGCTAGCAGCTCGCCCGCGGGAGCCGAGAAGCATTTT. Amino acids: CASSSPAGAEKHF.

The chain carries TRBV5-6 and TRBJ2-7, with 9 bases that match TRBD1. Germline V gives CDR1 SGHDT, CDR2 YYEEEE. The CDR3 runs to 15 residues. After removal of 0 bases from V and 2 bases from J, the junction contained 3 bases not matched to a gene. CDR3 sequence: CASSLGDRETYEQYV. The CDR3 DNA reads TGTGCCAGCAGCTTGGGGGACAGGGAGACCTACGAGCAGTACGTC.

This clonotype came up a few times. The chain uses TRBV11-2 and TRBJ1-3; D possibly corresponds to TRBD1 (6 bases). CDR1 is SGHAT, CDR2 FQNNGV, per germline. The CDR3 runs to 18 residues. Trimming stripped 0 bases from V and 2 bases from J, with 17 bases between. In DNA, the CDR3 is TGTGCCAGCAGCTTAGATCGGACAGACCGCCGGGCTGGAAACACCATATATTTT. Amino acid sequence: CASSLDRTDRRAGNTIYF.

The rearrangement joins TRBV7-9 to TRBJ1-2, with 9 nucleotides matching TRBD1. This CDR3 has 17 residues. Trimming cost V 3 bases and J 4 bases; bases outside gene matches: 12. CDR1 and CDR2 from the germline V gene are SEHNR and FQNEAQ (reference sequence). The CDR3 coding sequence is TGTGCCAGCAGCTTTACCGGGACAGGGTCAGACGGCTATGGCTACACCTTC. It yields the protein CASSFTGTGSDGYGYTF.

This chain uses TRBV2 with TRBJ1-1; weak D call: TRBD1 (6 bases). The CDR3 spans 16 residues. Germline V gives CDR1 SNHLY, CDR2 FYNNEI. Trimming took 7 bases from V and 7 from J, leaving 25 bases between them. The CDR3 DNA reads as TGTGCCAGCACACCTACCACACAGGGCCGCCTAGGTGAAGCTTTCTTT. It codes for CASTPTTQGRLGEAFF.

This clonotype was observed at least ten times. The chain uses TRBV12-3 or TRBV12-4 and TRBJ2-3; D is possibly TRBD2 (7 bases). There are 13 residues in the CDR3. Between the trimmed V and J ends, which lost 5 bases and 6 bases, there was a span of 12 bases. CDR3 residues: CASSRGGMDTQYF. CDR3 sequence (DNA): TGTGCCAGCAGTAGGGGGGGTATGGATACGCAGTATTTT.

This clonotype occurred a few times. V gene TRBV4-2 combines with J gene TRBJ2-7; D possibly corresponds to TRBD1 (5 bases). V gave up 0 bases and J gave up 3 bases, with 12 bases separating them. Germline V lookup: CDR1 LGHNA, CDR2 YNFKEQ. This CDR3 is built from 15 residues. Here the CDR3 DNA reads TGTGCCAGCAGCCAAGAAGGGGCCTCCGTCTACGAGCAGTACGTC. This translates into CASSQEGASVYEQYV.

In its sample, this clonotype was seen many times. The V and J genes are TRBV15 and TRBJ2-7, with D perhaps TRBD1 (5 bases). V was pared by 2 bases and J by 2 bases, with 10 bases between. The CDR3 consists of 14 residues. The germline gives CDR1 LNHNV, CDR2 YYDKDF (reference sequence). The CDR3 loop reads CATSRTGYPYEQYF. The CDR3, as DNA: TGTGCCACCAGCAGAACAGGTTACCCCTACGAGCAGTACTTC. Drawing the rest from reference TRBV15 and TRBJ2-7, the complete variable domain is DAMVIQNPRYQVTQFGKPVTLSCSQTLNHNVMYWYQQKSSQAPKLLFHYYDKDFNNEADTPDNFQSRRPNTSFCFLDIRSPGLGDTAMYLCATSRTGYPYEQYFGPGTRLTVT.

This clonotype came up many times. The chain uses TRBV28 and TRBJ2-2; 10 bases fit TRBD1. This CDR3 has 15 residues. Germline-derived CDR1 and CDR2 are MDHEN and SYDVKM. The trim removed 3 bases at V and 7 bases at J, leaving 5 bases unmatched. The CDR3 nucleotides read TGTGCCAGCAGTTTGTTGACAGGGGGCTTCGGGGAGCTGTTTTTT. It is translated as CASSLLTGGFGELFF.

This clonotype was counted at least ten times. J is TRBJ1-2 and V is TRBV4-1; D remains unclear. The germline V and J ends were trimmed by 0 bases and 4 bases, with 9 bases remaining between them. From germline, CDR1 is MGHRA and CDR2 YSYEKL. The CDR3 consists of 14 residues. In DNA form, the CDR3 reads TGCGCCAGCAGCCAAGAGGTCAGCGTCTATGGCTACACCTTC. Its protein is CASSQEVSVYGYTF.

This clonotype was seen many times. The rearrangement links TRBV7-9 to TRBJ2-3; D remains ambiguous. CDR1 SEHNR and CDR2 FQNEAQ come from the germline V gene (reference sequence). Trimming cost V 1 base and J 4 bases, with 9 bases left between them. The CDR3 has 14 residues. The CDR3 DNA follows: TGTGCCAGCAGCTTAGGTTATGCCTCAGATACGCAGTATTTT. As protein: CASSLGYASDTQYF.

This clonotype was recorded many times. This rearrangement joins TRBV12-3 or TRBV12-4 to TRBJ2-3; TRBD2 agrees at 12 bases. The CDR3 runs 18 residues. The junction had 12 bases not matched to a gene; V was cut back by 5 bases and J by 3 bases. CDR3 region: CASSRDWASGGATDTQYF. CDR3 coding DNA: TGTGCCAGCAGTCGCGACTGGGCTAGCGGGGGGGCTACAGATACGCAGTATTTT.

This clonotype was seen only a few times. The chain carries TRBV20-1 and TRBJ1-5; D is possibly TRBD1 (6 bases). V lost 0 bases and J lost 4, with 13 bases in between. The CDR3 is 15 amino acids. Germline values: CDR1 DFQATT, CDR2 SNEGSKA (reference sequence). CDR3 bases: TGCAGTGCTAGAGATTGGACAGCCTTAAATCAGCCCCAGCATTTT. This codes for CSARDWTALNQPQHF.

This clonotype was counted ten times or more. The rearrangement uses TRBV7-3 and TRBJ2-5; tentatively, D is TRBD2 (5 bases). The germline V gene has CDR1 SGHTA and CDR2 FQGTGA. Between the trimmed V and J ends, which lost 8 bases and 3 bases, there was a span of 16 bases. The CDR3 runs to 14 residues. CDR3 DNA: TGTGCCAGCCTGGATAAGGGAGTCAAAGAGACCCAGTACTTC. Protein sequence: CASLDKGVKETQYF. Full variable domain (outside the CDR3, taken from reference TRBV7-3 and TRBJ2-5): GAGVSQTPSNKVTEKGKYVELRCDPISGHTALYWYRQSLGQGPEFLIYFQGTGAADDSGLPNDRFFAVRPEGSVSTLKIQRTERGDSAVYLCASLDKGVKETQYFGPGTRLLVL.

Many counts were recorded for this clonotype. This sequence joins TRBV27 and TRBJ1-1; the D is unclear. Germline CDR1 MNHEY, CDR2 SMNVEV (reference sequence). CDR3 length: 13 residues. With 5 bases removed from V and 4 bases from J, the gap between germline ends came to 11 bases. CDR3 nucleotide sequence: TGTGCCAGCAGTCCCTCTACGGTCACTGAAGCTTTCTTT. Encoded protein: CASSPSTVTEAFF.

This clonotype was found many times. The CDR3 DNA reads as TGTGCCAGCAGCTCCCAGACAGGGAATGCAGATACGCAGTATTTT. The encoded protein is CASSSQTGNADTQYF. V is TRBV7-9 and J is TRBJ2-3, with 7 bases that match TRBD1. Germline trimming cut 4 bases from V and 4 bases from J; bases unmatched to any gene: 8. Germline-derived CDR1 and CDR2 are SEHNR and FQNEAQ (reference sequence). This CDR3 region has 15 residues.

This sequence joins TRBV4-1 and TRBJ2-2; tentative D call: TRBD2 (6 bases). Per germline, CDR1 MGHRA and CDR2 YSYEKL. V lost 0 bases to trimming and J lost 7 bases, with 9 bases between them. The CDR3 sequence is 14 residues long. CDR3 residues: CASSQEPGGGELFF. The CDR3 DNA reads TGCGCCAGCAGCCAAGAACCCGGGGGCGGGGAGCTGTTTTTT.